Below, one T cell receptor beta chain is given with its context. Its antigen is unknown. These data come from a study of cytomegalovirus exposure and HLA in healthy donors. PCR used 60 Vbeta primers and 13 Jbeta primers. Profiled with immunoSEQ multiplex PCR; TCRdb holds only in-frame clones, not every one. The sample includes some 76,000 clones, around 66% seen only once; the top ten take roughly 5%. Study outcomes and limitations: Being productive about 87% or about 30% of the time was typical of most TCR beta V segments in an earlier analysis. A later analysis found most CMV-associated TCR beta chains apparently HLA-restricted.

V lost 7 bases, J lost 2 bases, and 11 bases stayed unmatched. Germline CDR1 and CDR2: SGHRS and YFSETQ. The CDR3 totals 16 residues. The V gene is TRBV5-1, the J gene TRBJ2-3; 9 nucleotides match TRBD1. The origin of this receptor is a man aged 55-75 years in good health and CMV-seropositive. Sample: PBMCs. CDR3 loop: CASYPGTGQFTDTQYF. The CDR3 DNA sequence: TGCGCCAGCTACCCCGGGACAGGGCAATTCACAGATACGCAGTATTTT. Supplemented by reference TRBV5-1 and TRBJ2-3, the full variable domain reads KAGVTQTPRYLIKTRGQQVTLSCSPISGHRSVSWYQQTPGQGLQFLFEYFSETQRNKGNFPGRFSGRQFSNSRSEMNVSTLELGDSALYLCASYPGTGQFTDTQYFGPGTRLTVL.